Each of the 24 T cell receptor beta chains below was sequenced from the same sample in a study of glioma-infiltrating T cells after dendritic cell vaccination. The table came from immunoSEQ multiplex PCR; TCRdb's copy has only in-frame clones and leaves some out. The data show about 20,000 clones, 79% seen once. The sequencing here drew on blood, taken before dendritic cell vaccination. Receptor source: a human donor with glioblastoma.

This clone was picked up a small number of times. The chain couples TRBV5-1 to TRBJ2-7; a possible D gene is TRBD1 (6 bases). V was shortened by 4 bases and J by 1 base, with 12 bases between the two germline ends. Germline values: CDR1 SGHRS, CDR2 YFSETQ. The CDR3 sequence is 14 residues long. As DNA, the CDR3 is TGCGCCAGCAGCCCGGACAGCATATCCTACGAGCAGTACTTC. Protein sequence: CASSPDSISYEQYF.

The chain couples TRBV5-4 to TRBJ2-7; 7 bases are a match to TRBD1. This CDR3 contains 13 residues. Germline V lookup: CDR1 SGHNT, CDR2 YYREEE (reference sequence). J gave up 2 bases and V 5 bases, and 4 bases lay outside the gene matches. The CDR3 DNA sequence: TGTGCCAGCAGTACGGGACAGACCTACGAGCAGTACTTC. Residues: CASSTGQTYEQYF. Together with reference TRBV5-4 and TRBJ2-7, the CDR3 gives the full variable domain: ETGVTQSPTHLIKTRGQQVTLRCSSQSGHNTVSWYQQALGQGPQFIFQYYREEENGRGNFPPRFSGLQFPNYSSELNVNALELDDSALYLCASSTGQTYEQYFGPGTRLTVT.

The chain recombines TRBV5-1 with TRBJ2-3; 16 positions match TRBD2. Looked up from germline, CDR1 is SGHRS and CDR2 is YFSETQ. CDR3 length: 17 amino acids. The ends lost 4 bases at V and 2 bases at J; junction bases unmatched: 4. CDR3 residues: CASSQGLAGGPTDTQYF. The CDR3, as DNA: TGCGCCAGCAGCCAGGGACTAGCGGGAGGGCCCACAGATACGCAGTATTTT.

The genes are TRBV13 and TRBJ2-3; 7 nucleotides align to TRBD2. Losses at the gene ends were 5 bases for V and 0 bases for J; bases not matched to a gene: 14. The CDR3 sequence is 18 residues long. Germline V CDR1 and CDR2: PRHDT, FYEKMQ (reference sequence). The CDR3 bases are TGTGCCAGCAGCCGAATAAACATAATTAGCGGGAGCACAGATACGCAGTATTTT. Protein product: CASSRINIISGSTDTQYF.

The rearrangement links TRBV28 to TRBJ2-2; the match to TRBD1 covers 9 bases. The junction had 8 bases not matched to a gene; V was cut back by 7 bases and J by 5 bases. This CDR3 has 15 residues. Per the germline V gene, CDR1 is MDHEN and CDR2 is SYDVKM. The CDR3 DNA follows: TGTGCCAGCACCAGGAGGACAGGGGCGACCGGGGAGCTGTTTTTT. This gives the protein CASTRRTGATGELFF.

The V gene is TRBV5-1, the J gene TRBJ2-1, with 8 bases that match TRBD1. The CDR3 sequence is 15 residues long. Germline V lookup: CDR1 SGHRS, CDR2 YFSETQ. V gave up 4 bases and J gave up 3 bases; unmatched junction bases: 6. DNA of the CDR3: TGCGCCAGCAGCATCCGGGACAGGCTCTACAATGAGCAGTTCTTC. This encodes CASSIRDRLYNEQFF.

The chain links TRBV27 to TRBJ1-2, with TRBD1 identical over 8 bases. Trimming at V came to 1 base and at J to 0 bases, leaving 7 bases not matched to a gene. This CDR3 is 17 amino acids long. Germline V gene lookup returns CDR1 MNHEY and CDR2 SMNVEV (reference sequence). DNA for the CDR3: TGTGCCAGCAGTTTATATGCAGGGGGCTCCCCTAACTATGGCTACACCTTC. Its protein is CASSLYAGGSPNYGYTF.

The chain couples TRBV27 to TRBJ2-3; 9 bases align to TRBD2. Trimming removed 5 bases from V and 4 bases from J; junction bases left unmatched: 7. Per germline, CDR1 MNHEY and CDR2 SMNVEV (reference sequence). CDR3 size: 15 residues. CDR3 sequence reads: CASSRGSGSSDTQYF. The CDR3 region has the DNA TGTGCCAGCAGTCGGGGTAGCGGGAGCTCAGATACGCAGTATTTT.

This clone was found a few times. J is TRBJ1-1 and V is TRBV5-4; 12 bases agree with TRBD1. The J segment lost 5 bases and the V segment lost 1 base, leaving 6 bases of the junction unmatched. Germline V gene lookup returns CDR1 SGHNT and CDR2 YYREEE (reference sequence). The CDR3 loop spans 16 amino acids. CDR3 region: CASSLPGTGGRTEAFF. The CDR3 DNA sequence: TGTGCCAGCAGCTTGCCGGGGACAGGGGGCCGAACTGAAGCTTTCTTT.

The chain uses TRBV29-1 and TRBJ2-5; D is undetermined. The assigned J gene may be wrong: the sequence end matches TRBJ2-7 better. The CDR3 totals 12 residues. Germline-derived CDR1 and CDR2 are SQVTM and ANQGSEA. The chain's CDR3 is CSGQVSPYEQYF. CDR3 nucleotides: TGCAGCGGTCAGGTGTCCCCCTACGAGCAGTACTTC.

The rearrangement joins TRBV30 to TRBJ1-4; D unresolved. This CDR3 is 14 amino acids long. Germline-derived CDR1 and CDR2 are GTSNPN and SVGIG (reference sequence). V was pared by 2 bases and J by 5 bases, with 12 bases between. CDR3 amino acids: CAWSPPPGNEKLFF. In nucleotides, the CDR3 is TGTGCCTGGAGTCCTCCCCCGGGGAATGAAAAACTGTTTTTT.

V gene TRBV11-2 combines with J gene TRBJ2-1; 7 bases agree with TRBD2. Germline-derived CDR1 and CDR2 are SGHAT and FQNNGV. With 2 bases clipped from V and 10 bases from J, the junction kept 5 bases outside the gene matches. CDR3 length equals 13 residues. In DNA form, the CDR3 reads TGTGCCAGCAGCTTACTCACACTAGCGGAGCAGTTCTTC. It codes for CASSLLTLAEQFF.

V and J are TRBV6-6 and TRBJ2-2; 7 bases map to TRBD2. The CDR3 is 13 amino acids. V trimming: 8 bases; J trimming: 0 bases; junction bases outside the gene matches: 0. Germline assignment: CDR1 MNHNY and CDR2 SVGAGI (reference sequence). CDR3 loop: CASAGANTGELFF. Here the CDR3 DNA reads TGTGCCAGCGCGGGGGCGAACACCGGGGAGCTGTTTTTT.

The chain combines TRBV29-1 with TRBJ2-2; a possible D gene is TRBD1 (7 bases). The ends were cut back, 4 bases at V and 5 bases at J, with 11 bases in the middle. Germline CDR1 and CDR2: SQVTM and ANQGSEA. The CDR3 loop spans 13 amino acids. The DNA of the CDR3 is TGCAGCGTTGTGGCAGGGGGGACCGGGGAGCTGTTTTTT. It yields the protein CSVVAGGTGELFF.

The V and J genes are TRBV18 and TRBJ1-2; weak D call: TRBD1 (6 bases). This CDR3 has 18 residues. Germline CDR1 KGHSH, CDR2 LQKENI. Trimming left V 4 bases short and J 7 bases short, with 28 bases between. CDR3: CASSLERQATRLMGGYTF. CDR3 coding DNA: TGTGCCAGCTCACTAGAACGACAGGCAACCAGACTTATGGGTGGCTACACCTTC.

The chain carries TRBV11-3 and TRBJ2-7; 10 bases agree with TRBD1. The V and J ends lost 3 bases and 3 bases, in that order; junction bases with no gene match: 5. Germline loops: CDR1 SGHNT, CDR2 YENEEA. CDR3 size: 15 residues. CDR3 loop: CASSLAGTGVYEQYF. In DNA form, the CDR3 reads TGTGCCAGCAGCTTGGCGGGGACAGGGGTCTACGAGCAGTACTTC.

The V and J genes are TRBV30 and TRBJ2-3, with 16 bases lining up with TRBD2. Germline V gene lookup returns CDR1 GTSNPN and CDR2 SVGIG (reference sequence). Trimming took 5 bases from V and 8 from J; bases not matched to a gene: 4. This CDR3 is built from 14 residues. In DNA, the CDR3 is TGTGCCTGGGGGGGGACTAGCGGGAGGGGTACGCAGTATTTT. Its translation is CAWGGTSGRGTQYF.

The V gene is TRBV12-5, the J gene TRBJ1-2, with a weak D call TRBD1 (6 bases). CDR3 length: 13 amino acids. In germline, CDR1 is LGHNT, CDR2 FRNRAP. V lost 6 bases, J lost 4 bases, and 12 bases lay in between. CDR3: CASGETGRYGYTF. CDR3 bases: TGTGCTAGTGGGGAAACAGGGCGCTATGGCTACACCTTC.

There are a few counts of this clone. The V call is TRBV4-3, the J call TRBJ1-3, with 7 positions matching TRBD1. CDR1 is LGHNA and CDR2 is YSLEER in the germline V gene. V was clipped by 0 bases and J by 0 bases; unmatched bases: 5. The length of the CDR3 is 17 residues. The CDR3 sequence: CASSQDHGDSSGNTIYF. The CDR3 DNA sequence: TGCGCCAGCAGCCAAGATCACGGGGACAGCTCTGGAAACACCATATATTTT.

The chain has TRBV7-6 and TRBJ2-3; perhaps TRBD2 as D (6 bases). CDR3 length: 16 amino acids. Germline CDR1 reads SGHVS; CDR2 reads FNYEAQ. V lost 3 bases and J lost 0, with 13 bases in between. The CDR3 loop is CASSLEWDSSTDTQYF. The CDR3 nucleotides are TGTGCCAGCAGCTTGGAATGGGACTCTAGCACAGATACGCAGTATTTT.

The chain links TRBV5-6 to TRBJ2-5, with D uncertain. V was cut by 1 base and J by 5 bases, with 6 bases left in between. Looked up from germline, CDR1 is SGHDT and CDR2 is YYEEEE. This CDR3 has 12 residues. The CDR3 here is CASSLWAETQYF. DNA for the CDR3: TGTGCCAGCAGCTTGTGGGCGGAGACCCAGTACTTC. Together with reference TRBV5-6 and TRBJ2-5, the CDR3 gives the full variable domain: DAGVTQSPTHLIKTRGQQVTLRCSPKSGHDTVSWYQQALGQGPQFIFQYYEEEERQRGNFPDRFSGHQFPNYSSELNVNALLLGDSALYLCASSLWAETQYFGPGTRLLVL.

The chain is built from TRBV5-8 and TRBJ2-7, with TRBD1 matching over 7 bases. Losses at the gene ends were 4 bases for V and 0 bases for J; bases not matched to a gene: 7. Germline V lookup: CDR1 SGHTS, CDR2 YDEGEE. The CDR3 contains 15 residues. The CDR3 sequence is CASSDPTGRSYEQYF. CDR3 DNA: TGTGCCAGCAGCGACCCGACAGGGCGCTCCTACGAGCAGTACTTC.

The V call is TRBV28, the J call TRBJ2-7; 9 nucleotides align to TRBD2. The J segment lost 0 bases and the V segment lost 6 bases, leaving 21 bases of the junction unmatched. The CDR3 extends over 20 amino acids. Germline CDR1 reads MDHEN; CDR2 reads SYDVKM. The CDR3 spells CASSPLFLRSGRTISYEQYF. The CDR3 bases are TGTGCCAGCAGCCCTCTTTTTTTGAGAAGCGGGAGGACCATCTCCTACGAGCAGTACTTC.

The chain combines TRBV6-5 with TRBJ1-1; the match to TRBD1 covers 7 bases. CDR3 length: 15 amino acids. Germline lookup yields CDR1 MNHEY and CDR2 SVGAGI. V dropped 5 bases and J dropped 0; count of bases not matched to a gene: 6. The CDR3 DNA follows: TGTGCCAGCAGTCGCCGGGACAGAATGAACACTGAAGCTTTCTTT. Its translation is CASSRRDRMNTEAFF.